This T cell receptor beta chain appears in the sequencing data of a study of blood T cell repertoires in COVID-19. Clones were sequenced by immunoSEQ multiplex PCR, and TCRdb holds only the in-frame ones, with some missing. The sample lists approximately 250,000 clones; about 87% were seen once. This CDR3 is built from 15 residues. Germline CDR1 reads SGDLS; CDR2 reads YYNGEE. V dropped 3 bases and J dropped 1 base, with 13 bases sitting between them. The sample consisted of PBMCs or T cells enriched from blood (not recorded which). The chain combines TRBV9 with TRBJ1-1; weak D call: TRBD1 (6 bases). The TCR was taken from a middle-aged woman who had been exposed to COVID-19. The CDR3 coding sequence is TGTGCCAGCAGCGCCCACCCACAGGGGAACACTGAAGCTTTCTTT. Translated: CASSAHPQGNTEAFF. The whole variable domain, remainder taken from reference TRBV9 and TRBJ1-1, is DSGVTQTPKHLITATGQRVTLRCSPRSGDLSVYWYQQSLDQGLQFLIQYYNGEERAKGNILERFSAQQFPDLHSELNLSSLELGDSALYFCASSAHPQGNTEAFFGQGTRLTVV.